The source of this T cell receptor beta chain is a study of T cell responses to AZD1222 COVID-19 vaccine (dated by TCRdb to about 2021). As for the study more broadly: AZD1222 recipients with second doses at about 4 weeks or about 12 weeks were pooled, because spike-specific TCR depth and breadth did not differ between schedules. Trial participants were enrolled by age into subgroups of 18-55, 56-69 and 70-plus years, and about 150, 27 and 61 TCR-sequenced participants, respectively, were included in these subgroups. TCR sequencing was performed for some 250 trial participants, of whom roughly 200 were given two doses of AZD1222 and around 26 were given two doses of MenACWY control vaccine. Summary of the overall study and its limitations: CD4 TCRs associated with the vaccine covered the entire spike protein, and the dominant responses were in regions 160-218 and 743-854. Nearly half of unique spike-specific TCRs reportedly recognized epitopes outside regions mutated in the B.1.351 and B.1.1.7 variants. Spike-specific TCR breadth and depth rose significantly after two AZD1222 doses compared with day 0 and with MenACWY recipients. The 56-69-year group was small, and its depth increase did not reach significance, likely because of low power. Because no day 14 peak-response samples were available, repertoires were characterized only after the peak T cell response. Conclusions about previously exposed vaccinees are limited, since just five or six AZD1222 recipients were seropositive for SARS-CoV-2 at baseline. Participants were mostly white British and included more females than males, and it was suggested by the authors that clonal diversity may have been underestimated.

About this clone itself: Its cognate antigen has yet to be identified. Base qualities are not provided; no much larger clone lies one nucleotide away.

The CDR3 regions of human TCRbeta chains were analyzed by immunosequencing. The original pipeline was this. TCRs in the repertoires were matched against a reference library of SARS-CoV-2-specific TCRs that had been generated with the MIRA antigen-specificity platform. Breadth meant the fraction of unique TCRs that were SARS-CoV-2-associated, whereas depth meant the fraction of total T cells that were SARS-CoV-2-associated. Each spike-specific TCR was assigned to its reactive spike region and to a CD4 or CD8 class using the MIRA data. Log10-transformed breadth and depth values were compared by one-way ANOVA with Sidak's multiple comparisons tests. TCRdb stores this immuneACCESS table with in-frame sequences only. Part of the clones is absent; in the studies checked, under half of the shortfall reflects unresolved V genes, and no reason is known for the rest. For V, J and clone size, that table is used; D and trimming come from the DNA. The sample table contains 150,000 or so clones; only one count was recorded for roughly 90% of them. 1.4% of the sample goes to the ten largest clones.

The time point label on this specimen signifies: baseline before first vaccination. Vaccinee samples came from UK trials COV001 and COV002, including a single-blind randomized controlled phase 2/3 trial of AZD1222 (ChAdOx1 nCoV-19) in healthy adults. Trial participant PBMC samples were collected at day 0 and day 28 after the second dose for TCRbeta chain sequencing. The cysteine opens and the phenylalanine closes a CDR3 of 14 amino acids. The CDR3 DNA has 42 bases and is translated from base 1. The germline V gene supplies CDR1 KGHSH and CDR2 LQKENI. V was cut back by 1 base and J by 4 bases, leaving a gap of 9 bases between them.

Rearrangement joined TRBV18 to TRBJ2-3, with the D gene call left open. Sequenced here: peripheral blood, sampled on day 0 of AZD1222 vaccination. This TCR came from an adult in good health. The CDR3 region has the sequence CASSPQNRADTQYF. The DNA sequence is as follows: TGTGCCAGCTCACCACAGAATAGGGCAGATACGCAGTATTTT.